These T cell receptor beta chains were read from a single sample in a study of blood T cell repertoires in COVID-19. Profiling relied on immunoSEQ multiplex PCR, and the TCRdb table lists in-frame clones only, not all of them. Found here are roughly 100,000 clones, about four fifths of them singletons; the top ten hold less than 20%. Sequencing was carried out using peripheral blood. Source of these receptors: an elderly woman with acute or convalescent COVID-19. CDR3s include the opening cysteine and the closing phenylalanine or tryptophan. D genes are given only for firm matches. Where a row states a size, it is once, few, many or the class of an expanded clone; other rows omit it.

abundance	v_gene	j_gene	d_gene	CDR3nt	CDR3aa
-	TRBV27	TRBJ2-3	TRBD2	TGTGCCAGCAGTTACTTCGGGACTAGCGGAAGCACAGATACGCAGTATTTT	CASSYFGTSGSTDTQYF
-	TRBV28	TRBJ2-7	-	TGTGCCACCATTGGGGGGGCGGCCGAGAGCTCCTACGAGCAGTACTTC	CATIGGAAESSYEQYF
-	TRBV5-6	TRBJ1-4	-	TGTGCCAGCAGCCTACGCCGACCTAGTGGTGAAAAACTGTTTTTT	CASSLRRPSGEKLFF
-	TRBV24-1	TRBJ2-5	TRBD1	TGTGCCACCAGTGAGCGGGACAGGGAAGAGACCCAGTACTTC	CATSERDREETQYF
-	TRBV24-1	TRBJ1-3	-	TGTGCCACCAGTGGTAACGGAGGACCCTCTGGAAACACCATATATTTT	CATSGNGGPSGNTIYF
once	TRBV5-4	TRBJ2-1	TRBD2	TGTGCCAGCAGCTTGGGTATTAGCGGGTCAACTGGTGAGCAGTTCTTC	CASSLGISGSTGEQFF
-	TRBV5-6	TRBJ1-3	-	TGTGCCAGCAGCTTTACAGGGACCTCTGGAAACACCATATATTTT	CASSFTGTSGNTIYF
-	TRBV7-6	TRBJ2-2	-	TGTGCCAGCAGCTTAGCTCTCACCGGGGAGCTGTTTTTT	CASSLALTGELFF
few	TRBV28	TRBJ1-2	-	TGTGCCAGCAGCGTACAGGGCGTCTATGGCTACACCTTC	CASSVQGVYGYTF
-	TRBV18	TRBJ2-7	TRBD1	TGTGCCAGCTCACCTGGGACAGGGTGGTGGCAGTACTTC	CASSPGTGWWQYF
-	TRBV15	TRBJ2-1	-	TGTGCCACCAGCAGAGAAAGCGGATACTACAATGAGCAGTTCTTC	CATSRESGYYNEQFF
-	TRBV3-1/TRBV3-2	TRBJ2-2	TRBD2	TGTGCCAGCAGCCAAGACCTTGCTAGCGGGAGGGCGAACACCGGGGAGCTGTTTTTT	CASSQDLASGRANTGELFF
-	TRBV5-6	TRBJ1-2	-	TGTGCCAGCAACTTGGAGACAGTTTATGGCTACACCTTC	CASNLETVYGYTF
-	TRBV2	TRBJ2-2	TRBD1	TGTGCCAGCAGACCAGGGACAGGGGTTAGGGCCGGGGAGCTGTTTTTT	CASRPGTGVRAGELFF
-	TRBV12-3/TRBV12-4	TRBJ1-1	TRBD1	TGTGCCAGCAGGGGACAGGGGGGCACTGAAGCTTTCTTT	CASRGQGGTEAFF
-	TRBV5-1	TRBJ2-7	-	TGCGCCAGCAGCTTGGAAACCACCTCTACTGACGAGCAGTACTTC	CASSLETTSTDEQYF
-	TRBV4-1	TRBJ2-5	-	TGCGCCAGCAGCCAAGACTATCGCGGCAGCCAAGAGACCCAGTACTTC	CASSQDYRGSQETQYF
-	TRBV9	TRBJ2-3	-	TGTGCCAGCAGCGTAGCAATCTCACCAGGTACGCAGTATTTT	CASSVAISPGTQYF
-	TRBV7-8	TRBJ1-4	-	TGTGCCAGCAGTTCTACAGGGCTAGATGAAAAACTGTTTTTT	CASSSTGLDEKLFF
-	TRBV5-1	TRBJ2-7	TRBD2	TGCGCCAGCAGACCGGGAGGAAACTACGAGCAGTACTTC	CASRPGGNYEQYF